One sample yielded the 5 T cell receptor beta chains listed below, sequenced in a study of blood T cell repertoires in COVID-19 (dated by TCRdb to 2019 to 2021). The library was made by the immunoSEQ multiplex PCR assay. Drawn from immuneACCESS, this table holds only the in-frame rearrangements with V and J called that TCRdb kept. Clones are partly lost; checked studies trace under half to an unresolved V gene and leave the rest unexplained. This sample comprises approximately 500,000 clones, roughly 91% of them detected only once. The ten largest account for roughly 7.3% of the sample. Sequenced: peripheral blood. These receptors all stem from a woman aged 50 to 60 with COVID-19, enrolled during active disease.

The chain links TRBV10-3 to TRBJ1-2; 11 nucleotides align to TRBD1. CDR1 ENHRY and CDR2 SYGVKD come from the germline V gene. Trimming took 2 bases from V and 4 from J; bases not matched to a gene: 3. The CDR3 runs to 15 residues. In nucleotides, the CDR3 is TGTGCCATCAGTGAGCTTGGACAGGGGGCCTATGGCTACACCTTC. This translates into CAISELGQGAYGYTF.

This rearrangement joins TRBV27 to TRBJ2-7; D may be TRBD2 (5 bases). In germline, CDR1 is MNHEY, CDR2 SMNVEV (reference sequence). Trimming pared 5 bases from V and 0 bases from J, leaving 14 bases between. This CDR3 contains 15 residues. The CDR3, as DNA: TGTGCCAGCAGTCCCCGCCTAGCCTCCTCCTACGAGCAGTACTTC. As protein: CASSPRLASSYEQYF.

The rearrangement links TRBV5-1 to TRBJ1-2; 10 positions agree with TRBD1. CDR1 and CDR2 (germline): SGHRS, YFSETQ. The CDR3 totals 14 residues. With V trimmed by 4 bases and J by 5 bases, 5 bases remained unmatched. The CDR3 sequence is CASSPGTGEYGYTF. CDR3 bases: TGCGCCAGCAGCCCCGGGACAGGGGAGTATGGCTACACCTTC.

The V and J genes are TRBV21-1 and TRBJ1-4; TRBD1, the D gene given by the table, was not confirmed from the DNA. TRBV21-1 is described as a pseudogene. The CDR3 extends over 20 amino acids. The CDR3 spells CASSKKLSIDSKRGNEKLFF. The CDR3 DNA follows: TGTGCCAGCAGCAAAAAGTTGAGTATCGACAGCAAAAGGGGTAATGAAAAACTGTTTTTT.

A single count supports this clone. V is TRBV27 and J is TRBJ1-1, with D hard to call. With 0 bases removed from V and 4 bases from J, the gap between germline ends came to 12 bases. The germline CDR1 and CDR2 sequences are MNHEY and SMNVEV (reference sequence). The CDR3 covers 15 residues. The CDR3 protein is CASSLSTVRTTEAFF. For the CDR3, the DNA is TGTGCCAGCAGTTTATCCACAGTGCGTACCACTGAAGCTTTCTTT.